The 32 T cell receptor beta chains in this list originate from one sample, sequenced in a study of Graves' ophthalmopathy and Graves' hyperthyroidism. RNA transcripts were the template, and TCR beta CDR3 regions were amplified from them. First-round RT-PCR with HTBI primers preceded a second-round multiplex PCR. TCRdb used MiXCR to reprocess the multiplex PCR reads, holding one entry per CDR3 protein. The data hold 150,000 or so distinct CDR3 sequences, with over 35% observed a single time. Sequenced material: peripheral blood. The receptors were gathered from a woman aged 40-49 years with Graves' ophthalmopathy.

This clonotype was counted at least ten times. This chain connects TRBV29-1 to TRBJ2-7; 10 bases fit TRBD2. This CDR3 is 16 amino acids long. J was trimmed by 1 base and V by 2 bases; bases with no gene match: 8. Germline V gives CDR1 SQVTM, CDR2 ANQGSEA. This CDR3 reads CSVESWSSGRSYEQYF. Written as DNA, the CDR3 is TGCAGCGTTGAATCTTGGTCTAGCGGGAGATCCTACGAGCAGTACTTC.

There are many counts of this clonotype. The chain couples TRBV7-8 to TRBJ1-3; D uncertain. V lost 1 base and J lost 0, with 7 bases in between. Looked up from germline, CDR1 is SGHVS and CDR2 is FQNEAQ. This CDR3 comprises 15 residues. CDR3 in DNA: TGTGCCAGCAGCTTAGGGGCGGTCTCTGGAAACACCATATATTTT. Translated: CASSLGAVSGNTIYF.

The chain carries TRBV6-5 and TRBJ2-7; tentatively, D is TRBD2 (6 bases). The CDR3 contains 16 residues. Germline values: CDR1 MNHEY, CDR2 SVGAGI. V was pared by 2 bases and J by 7 bases, with 21 bases between. The CDR3 loop reads CASSYRPGRLGGEQYF. The CDR3 DNA reads as TGTGCCAGCAGTTACAGGCCGGGACGACTAGGCGGGGAGCAGTACTTC.

This clonotype was observed at least ten times. The rearrangement links TRBV20-1 to TRBJ1-5; D is possibly TRBD1 (5 bases). The CDR3 contains 14 residues. V was clipped by 0 bases and J by 2 bases, with 8 bases between them. Germline CDR1 is DFQATT and CDR2 is SNEGSKA (reference sequence). This CDR3 reads CSAREGGGNQPQHF. The CDR3 coding sequence is TGCAGTGCTAGAGAGGGGGGGGGCAATCAGCCCCAGCATTTT.

The genes are TRBV19 and TRBJ1-5; D remains ambiguous. V shed 4 bases and J shed 5 bases, with 9 bases lying between them. CDR1 and CDR2 (germline): LNHDA, SQIVND (reference sequence). This CDR3 has 13 amino acids. This chain's CDR3 is CASSTGPHQPQHF. In DNA form, the CDR3 reads TGTGCCAGTAGTACCGGACCCCATCAGCCCCAGCATTTT.

This clonotype was seen more than once but under ten times. Here the CDR3 reads CASSYRETYEQYF. The CDR3 bases are TGTGCCAGCAGTTACAGGGAGACCTACGAGCAGTACTTC. The V call is TRBV27, the J call TRBJ2-7; tentative D call: TRBD1 (6 bases). This CDR3 contains 13 residues. V lost 4 bases and J lost 2, with 9 bases in between. Germline V gives CDR1 MNHEY, CDR2 SMNVEV (reference sequence).

This clonotype was detected many times. The chain combines TRBV28 with TRBJ1-5; D not resolved. Per the germline V gene, CDR1 is MDHEN and CDR2 is SYDVKM. V gave up 4 bases and J gave up 9 bases, with 4 bases separating them. This CDR3 has 10 amino acids. This CDR3 is CASSYGPQHF. CDR3 bases: TGTGCCAGCAGTTATGGGCCCCAGCATTTT.

This clonotype was detected many times. The chain uses TRBV2 and TRBJ1-1; D ambiguous. V was clipped by 2 bases and J by 6 bases, with 10 bases between them. This CDR3 is built from 13 residues. Germline assignment: CDR1 SNHLY and CDR2 FYNNEI. The CDR3 loop is CASSEQPDSEAFF. The CDR3 region has the DNA TGTGCCAGCAGTGAACAGCCAGACTCTGAAGCTTTCTTT.

The chain links TRBV30 to TRBJ2-7, with TRBD2 matching 7 bases. The junction had 3 bases not matched to a gene; V was cut back by 1 base and J by 0 bases. The CDR3 totals 14 residues. Looked up from germline, CDR1 is GTSNPN and CDR2 is SVGIG (reference sequence). CDR3 nucleotides: TGTGCCTGGAGTGGCGGGGGAACCTCCTACGAGCAGTACTTC. This codes for CAWSGGGTSYEQYF.

This clonotype was seen more than once but under ten times. The chain couples TRBV7-3 to TRBJ2-2, with D possibly being TRBD2 (5 bases). Trimming took off 8 bases at V and 1 base at J, with 11 bases between the two ends. This CDR3 is 14 amino acids long. The V gene's germline CDR1 is SGHTA and CDR2 FQGTGA. CDR3 DNA sequence: TGTGCCAGCGCGAGGACTCAGAACACCGGGGAGCTGTTTTTT. It codes for CASARTQNTGELFF.

In this sample, this clonotype turned up many times. This chain uses TRBV18 with TRBJ1-6, with D possibly being TRBD1 (6 bases). V was shortened by 3 bases and J by 8 bases, with 14 bases between the two germline ends. The germline V gene has CDR1 KGHSH and CDR2 LQKENI. The CDR3 has 15 residues. CDR3: CASSPVAGVDSPLHF. Written as DNA, the CDR3 is TGTGCCAGCTCACCTGTGGCAGGGGTGGATTCACCCCTCCACTTT.

At least ten counts were recorded for this clonotype. The V gene is TRBV6-1, the J gene TRBJ1-1; D is perhaps TRBD1 (5 bases). Trimming removed 10 bases at V and 3 bases at J, with 15 bases between. The CDR3 length is 13 residues. Germline values: CDR1 MNHNS, CDR2 SASEGT. The CDR3 DNA reads TGTGCCACCCAGAGGGCGGGGGACACTGAAGCTTTCTTT. It specifies CATQRAGDTEAFF.

The chain has TRBV7-8 and TRBJ2-7, with TRBD1 identical over 9 bases. This CDR3 is 14 amino acids long. The V segment lost 7 bases and the J segment 5 bases; nucleotides outside the gene matches: 9. Germline-derived CDR1 and CDR2 are SGHVS and FQNEAQ. DNA for the CDR3: TGTGCCAGCAACACCGGGACAGGGTCCCACGAGCAGTACTTC. It codes for CASNTGTGSHEQYF.

The chain combines TRBV11-2 with TRBJ2-7; maybe TRBD2 (5 bases). The CDR3 covers 13 residues. Germline values: CDR1 SGHAT, CDR2 FQNNGV. Trimming removed 3 bases at V and 5 bases at J, with 11 bases between. The CDR3 spells CASSLPEVHEQYF. The CDR3 DNA is TGTGCCAGCAGCTTGCCGGAGGTACACGAGCAGTACTTC.

This clonotype was counted many times. The V gene is TRBV20-1, the J gene TRBJ2-7; no clear D. CDR1 DFQATT and CDR2 SNEGSKA come from the germline V gene (reference sequence). The CDR3 sequence is 11 residues long. With 6 bases removed from V and 5 bases from J, the gap between germline ends came to 11 bases. The CDR3 region has the DNA TGCAGTGCCCCCGTCGAAAACGAGCAGTACTTC. Translated: CSAPVENEQYF.

The chain combines TRBV7-8 with TRBJ2-5; 7 bases agree with TRBD1. The CDR3 is 16 residues long. The ends lost 5 bases at V and 2 bases at J; junction bases unmatched: 11. Germline values: CDR1 SGHVS, CDR2 FQNEAQ. The CDR3 sequence is CASSPSMTGWQETQYF. In DNA form, the CDR3 reads TGTGCCAGCAGCCCTTCAATGACAGGGTGGCAAGAGACCCAGTACTTC.

This clonotype was detected many times. This chain joins TRBV6-5 and TRBJ2-7, with 8 bases lining up with TRBD2. The CDR3 runs 15 residues. Germline V gene lookup returns CDR1 MNHEY and CDR2 SVGAGI. Unmatched junction bases numbered 7, after V lost 6 bases and J lost 0 bases. The CDR3: CASRPTSGNSYEQYF. Here the CDR3 DNA reads TGTGCCAGCAGACCTACTAGCGGTAACTCCTACGAGCAGTACTTC.

The V and J genes are TRBV27 and TRBJ2-5; 8 bases agree with TRBD2. CDR1 MNHEY and CDR2 SMNVEV come from the germline V gene (reference sequence). Trimming at V came to 3 bases and at J to 2 bases, leaving 5 bases not matched to a gene. The CDR3 extends over 15 amino acids. The CDR3 here is CASSLQAGGQETQYF. As DNA, the CDR3 is TGTGCCAGCAGTTTGCAGGCGGGGGGTCAAGAGACCCAGTACTTC.

The CDR3 sequence is CASSSIIAGEGETQYF. The CDR3 DNA reads TGTGCCAGCAGTTCCATCATAGCGGGAGAGGGGGAGACCCAGTACTTC. The chain is built from TRBV6-5 and TRBJ2-5; 9 bases line up with TRBD2. With V trimmed by 4 bases and J by 5 bases, 11 bases remained unmatched. From germline, CDR1 is MNHEY and CDR2 SVGAGI. CDR3 length equals 16 residues.

This clonotype was counted at least ten times. J is TRBJ1-2 and V is TRBV7-2, with TRBD1 matching over 9 bases. CDR1 SGHTA and CDR2 FQGNSA come from the germline V gene. CDR3 length: 15 amino acids. V lost 5 bases and J lost 6; bases outside the gene matches: 10. The CDR3 DNA reads TGTGCCAGCAGCGCGGGGACAGGGTGGTCTCATGGCTACACCTTC. It yields the protein CASSAGTGWSHGYTF. The complete variable domain, with remaining parts taken from reference TRBV7-2 and TRBJ1-2, reads GAGVSQSPSNKVTEKGKDVELRCDPISGHTALYWYRQSLGQGLEFLIYFQGNSAPDKSGLPSDRFSAERTGGSVSTLTIQRTQQEDSAVYLCASSAGTGWSHGYTFGSGTRLTVV.

The rearrangement uses TRBV13 and TRBJ1-1; D is perhaps TRBD1 (6 bases). Between the trimmed V and J ends, which lost 5 bases and 0 bases, there was a span of 13 bases. From germline, CDR1 is PRHDT and CDR2 FYEKMQ (reference sequence). There are 15 residues in the CDR3. The DNA of the CDR3 is TGTGCCAGCAGCCCACCGGGACATATGAACACTGAAGCTTTCTTT. Amino acid sequence: CASSPPGHMNTEAFF.

V and J are TRBV6-2 or TRBV6-3 and TRBJ1-5; D possibly corresponds to TRBD1 (5 bases). Between the trimmed V and J ends, which lost 2 bases and 2 bases, there was a span of 7 bases. CDR1 is MNHEY and CDR2 is SVGEGT in the germline V gene. CDR3 length: 14 amino acids. In DNA form, the CDR3 reads TGTGCCAGCAGTTACGTACAGGGCAATCAGCCCCAGCATTTT. Amino acid sequence: CASSYVQGNQPQHF.

This clonotype was seen at least ten times. The rearrangement uses TRBV28 and TRBJ2-4, with D perhaps TRBD2 (5 bases). The CDR3 contains 14 residues. V was trimmed by 5 bases and J by 4 bases, leaving 12 bases between them. Germline values: CDR1 MDHEN, CDR2 SYDVKM. The CDR3 protein is CASSIGKNKNIQYF. CDR3 coding DNA: TGTGCCAGCAGTATCGGGAAAAATAAAAACATTCAGTACTTC.

This clonotype occurred many times. V usage is TRBV28 and J usage is TRBJ1-2, with 8 nucleotides matching TRBD1. The CDR3 spans 16 residues. CDR1 MDHEN and CDR2 SYDVKM come from the germline V gene. V gave up 5 bases and J gave up 1 base; unmatched junction bases: 9. The CDR3 reads CASSPYPDRGNYGYTF. The CDR3 DNA reads TGTGCCAGCAGTCCATACCCTGACAGGGGTAACTATGGCTACACCTTC.

This clonotype came up many times. The rearrangement uses TRBV28 and TRBJ1-2, with D unresolved. The V gene lost 4 bases and the J gene lost 4 bases, with 16 bases spanning the gap. CDR1 MDHEN and CDR2 SYDVKM come from the germline V gene. The CDR3 is made up of 15 amino acids. Here the CDR3 reads CASSSGRTLGYGYTF. The DNA for the CDR3 is TGTGCCAGCAGTTCTGGACGGACGCTTGGCTATGGCTACACCTTC.

Many counts were recorded for this clonotype. The V and J genes are TRBV5-5 and TRBJ1-2; 7 nucleotides match TRBD1. This CDR3 region has 14 residues. Germline V gene data show CDR1 as SGHKS and CDR2 as YYEKEE (reference sequence). The junction had 8 bases not matched to a gene; V was cut back by 5 bases and J by 4 bases. CDR3 region: CASSLQGIFYGYTF. In nucleotides, the CDR3 is TGTGCCAGCAGTCTACAGGGGATTTTCTATGGCTACACCTTC.

This clonotype was counted ten times or more. The chain combines TRBV12-3 or TRBV12-4 with TRBJ2-7; 8 nucleotides match TRBD1. This CDR3 has 14 residues. V was clipped by 5 bases and J by 6 bases; unmatched bases: 9. The CDR3 loop reads CASSQGQVGLEQYF. Written as DNA, the CDR3 is TGTGCCAGCAGTCAGGGACAGGTCGGGCTCGAGCAGTACTTC.

In this sample, this clonotype turned up many times. V and J are TRBV6-2 or TRBV6-3 and TRBJ1-1; D is unclear. Germline loops: CDR1 MNHEY, CDR2 SVGEGT. V was pared by 2 bases and J by 7 bases, with 11 bases between. The CDR3 consists of 13 residues. The CDR3 nucleotides are TGTGCCAGCAGTTACAGGGTGCGGGGTGAAGCTTTCTTT. This sequence encodes CASSYRVRGEAFF.

This clonotype came up a few times. This rearrangement joins TRBV6-1 to TRBJ1-6, with D maybe TRBD1 (5 bases). CDR3 length equals 14 residues. In germline, CDR1 is MNHNS, CDR2 SASEGT. V was cut by 7 bases and J by 0 bases, with 7 bases left in between. The CDR3 is CASMGTSYNSPLHF. CDR3 DNA sequence: TGTGCCAGCATGGGGACCTCCTATAATTCACCCCTCCACTTT.

This clonotype has ten or more counts. The chain is built from TRBV20-1 and TRBJ2-5; D possibly corresponds to TRBD1 (6 bases). The CDR3 is made up of 10 amino acids. In germline, CDR1 is DFQATT, CDR2 SNEGSKA (reference sequence). The germline V and J ends were trimmed by 5 bases and 13 bases, with 14 bases remaining between them. CDR3 sequence (DNA): TGCAGTGCTGGGGACACCGGGGTGTACTTC. Translation gives CSAGDTGVYF.

The chain recombines TRBV6-2 or TRBV6-3 with TRBJ1-1; D is possibly TRBD1 (6 bases). Per germline, CDR1 MNHEY and CDR2 SVGEGT. The CDR3 is 15 amino acids. V lost 6 bases to trimming and J lost 5 bases, with 19 bases between them. CDR3 DNA: TGTGCCAGCAGCCCCTTTTGGGGGCGCGGGACTGAAGCTTTCTTT. This translates into CASSPFWGRGTEAFF.

This clonotype was recorded many times. This chain links TRBV12-3 or TRBV12-4 with TRBJ2-6; D is unresolved. The CDR3 has 13 residues. V lost 1 base and J lost 4, with 2 bases in between. CDR3 DNA sequence: TGTGCCAGCAGTTTAGTGGGGGCCAACGTCCTGACTTTC. Its protein product is CASSLVGANVLTF.